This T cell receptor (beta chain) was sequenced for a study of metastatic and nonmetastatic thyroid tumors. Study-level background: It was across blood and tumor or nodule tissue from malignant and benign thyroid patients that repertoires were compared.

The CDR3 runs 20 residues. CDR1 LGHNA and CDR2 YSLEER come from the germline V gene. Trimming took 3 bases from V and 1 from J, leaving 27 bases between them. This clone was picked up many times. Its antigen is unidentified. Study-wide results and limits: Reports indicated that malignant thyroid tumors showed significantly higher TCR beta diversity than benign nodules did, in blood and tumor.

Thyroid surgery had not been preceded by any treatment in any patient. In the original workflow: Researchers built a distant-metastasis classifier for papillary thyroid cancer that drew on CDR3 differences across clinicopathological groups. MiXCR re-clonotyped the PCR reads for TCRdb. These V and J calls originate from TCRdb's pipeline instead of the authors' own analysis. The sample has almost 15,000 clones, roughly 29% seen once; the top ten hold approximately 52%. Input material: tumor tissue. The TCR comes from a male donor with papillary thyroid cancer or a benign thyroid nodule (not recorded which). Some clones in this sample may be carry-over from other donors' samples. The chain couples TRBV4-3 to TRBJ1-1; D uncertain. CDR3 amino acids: CASSQPRWETITASNTEAFF. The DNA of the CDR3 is TGCGCCAGCAGCCAGCCTAGGTGGGAGACAATCACTGCTTCGAACACTGAAGCTTTCTTT.